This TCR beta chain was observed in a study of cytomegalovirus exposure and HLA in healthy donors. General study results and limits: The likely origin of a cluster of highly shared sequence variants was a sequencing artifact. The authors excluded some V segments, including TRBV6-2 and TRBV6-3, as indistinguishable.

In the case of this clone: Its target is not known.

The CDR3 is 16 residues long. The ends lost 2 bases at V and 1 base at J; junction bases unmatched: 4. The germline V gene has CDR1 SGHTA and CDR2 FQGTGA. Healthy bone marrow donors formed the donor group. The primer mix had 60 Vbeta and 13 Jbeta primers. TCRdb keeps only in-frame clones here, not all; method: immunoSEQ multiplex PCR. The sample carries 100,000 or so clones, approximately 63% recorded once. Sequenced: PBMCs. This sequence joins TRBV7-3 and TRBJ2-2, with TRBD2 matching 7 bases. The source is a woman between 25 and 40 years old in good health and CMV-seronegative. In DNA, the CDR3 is TGTGCCAGCAGCTTAGTCGGGGGGAAGAACACCGGGGAGCTGTTTTTT. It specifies CASSLVGGKNTGELFF.